The T cell receptor beta chain described here comes from a study of identical twins. Each CDR3 protein is one row after TCRdb ran MiXCR on the 5' RACE reads. The repertoire includes just under 650,000 distinct CDR3 sequences, roughly 7.2% of them detected once, and roughly 1.5% sits in the top ten. This CDR3 has 16 residues. V was clipped by 5 bases and J by 6 bases, with 24 bases between them. The germline gives CDR1 SQVTM, CDR2 ANQGSEA. The sample holds many counts of this clonotype. These data were likewise used in another study, on yellow fever vaccine responses in identical twins.

The sample taken for sequencing was PBMCs. The chain recombines TRBV29-1 with TRBJ2-3; no clear D gene. This clonotype originated in a woman between 18 and 29 years old in good health. DNA of the CDR3: TGCAGCGTTACCGCCCCTGCCCACGAACCGTCGGATACGCAGTATTTT. Translation: CSVTAPAHEPSDTQYF.